What follows are 11 T cell receptor beta chains derived from one specimen sequenced in a study of human T cells and chemical hapten exposure listed by TCRdb under 2021. During library preparation, unique molecular identifiers were attached to individual cDNA molecules so that TCRs could be counted in a quantitative, reproducible way. Clones were called with MiXCR by TCRdb after fastp trimmed the public reads at Q25, and only in-frame beta chains were retained. Each CDR3 protein appears once, grouped with its most common genes and DNA. This sample holds fewer than 150,000 distinct CDR3 sequences; less than 10% were observed only once. The leading ten clones occupy 1.2% to 1.5% of the sample. Unfractionated whole blood was collected in Tempus Blood RNA tubes, and total RNA was extracted from that blood. What was sequenced was whole blood. All receptors come from a human donor in good health. Some clones in this sample may be carry-over from other donors' samples. Donor details come from another sample of the same person, matched by shared clones.

The table lists this clonotype with a few counts. J is TRBJ2-7 and V is TRBV5-1; perhaps TRBD2 as D (7 bases). This CDR3 has 12 residues. V lost 7 bases, J lost 5 bases, and 13 bases lay in between. Germline CDR1 is SGHRS and CDR2 is YFSETQ. For the CDR3, the DNA is TGCGCCAGCTCCCCCGGGGGGCACGAGCAGTACTTC. Translation: CASSPGGHEQYF.

This clonotype was seen repeatedly, ten times or more. J is TRBJ1-1 and V is TRBV20-1; D perhaps matches TRBD1 (6 bases). Looked up from germline, CDR1 is DFQATT and CDR2 is SNEGSKA (reference sequence). The V gene lost 6 bases and the J gene lost 6 bases, with 17 bases spanning the gap. The CDR3 sequence is 13 residues long. Here the CDR3 DNA reads TGCAGTGCCCCGGGACGGGGGCTCCCTGAAGCTTTCTTT. It is translated as CSAPGRGLPEAFF.

The table lists this clonotype with a few counts. The chain joins TRBV29-1 to TRBJ1-1; possible D gene TRBD1, 6 bases. Germline V gene sequence: CDR1 SQVTM, CDR2 ANQGSEA. CDR3 length equals 12 residues. V was shortened by 7 bases and J by 6 bases, with 15 bases between the two germline ends. The CDR3 loop reads CSANHRESEAFF. CDR3 DNA: TGCAGCGCCAATCACAGGGAGTCTGAAGCTTTCTTT. Filled out from reference TRBV29-1 and TRBJ1-1, the complete variable domain reads SAVISQKPSRDICQRGTSLTIQCQVDSQVTMMFWYRQQPGQSLTLIATANQGSEATYESGFVIDKFPISRPNLTFSTLTVSNMSPEDSSIYLCSANHRESEAFFGQGTRLTVV.

The chain is built from TRBV3-1 and TRBJ1-1; tentative D call: TRBD1 (6 bases). The CDR3 is made up of 16 amino acids. Deletions cut 2 bases from V and 0 bases from J, with 13 bases between. CDR1 is LGHDT and CDR2 is YNNKEL in the germline V gene (reference sequence). CDR3 nucleotides: TGTGCCAGCAGCCAATCCAGGGGTATGGTGAACACTGAAGCTTTCTTT. Its protein product is CASSQSRGMVNTEAFF.

This clonotype was recorded a few times. The CDR3 bases are TGTGCCAGCAGCTTAAAGGGACTAGCGGAAGAGACCCAGTACTTC. Protein sequence: CASSLKGLAEETQYF. This sequence joins TRBV11-1 and TRBJ2-5; TRBD2 agrees at 11 bases. Germline CDR1 and CDR2: SGHAT and FQDESV (reference sequence). J gave up 3 bases and V 2 bases, and 2 bases lay outside the gene matches. The CDR3 has 15 amino acids.

This clonotype was seen many times. The chain's CDR3 is CASSPIPTVNTEAFF. Written as DNA, the CDR3 is TGTGCCAGCAGCCCGATCCCTACAGTGAACACTGAAGCTTTCTTT. The J gene is TRBJ1-1, the V gene TRBV12-3 or TRBV12-4, with no clear D. There are 15 residues in the CDR3. With 6 bases removed from V and 0 bases from J, the gap between germline ends came to 14 bases.

There are a few counts of this clonotype. This chain uses TRBV6-5 with TRBJ1-1, with 9 bases fitting TRBD1. The CDR3 has 15 amino acids. J was trimmed by 4 bases and V by 5 bases; bases with no gene match: 8. Germline loops: CDR1 MNHEY, CDR2 SVGAGI. The CDR3 region has the DNA TGTGCCAGCAGTCCCCGGACAGGGGTTACCACTGAAGCTTTCTTT. This translates into CASSPRTGVTTEAFF.

This clonotype was detected many times. The gene calls are TRBV12-3 or TRBV12-4 and TRBJ1-6, with D possibly being TRBD1 (6 bases). CDR3 length equals 14 residues. V was shortened by 6 bases and J by 9 bases, with 15 bases between the two germline ends. CDR3 sequence reads: CASSRGTPSSPLHF. The CDR3 DNA is TGTGCCAGCAGCAGGGGAACTCCTTCTTCACCCCTCCACTTT.

V and J are TRBV19 and TRBJ2-1, with 8 bases fitting TRBD2. CDR3 size: 14 residues. Germline values: CDR1 LNHDA, CDR2 SQIVND (reference sequence). J gave up 6 bases and V 4 bases, and 5 bases lay outside the gene matches. CDR3 protein: CASSNWTSPNEQFF. CDR3 bases: TGTGCCAGTAGTAATTGGACTAGCCCCAATGAGCAGTTCTTC. Full variable domain (remainder filled in from reference TRBV19 and TRBJ2-1): DGGITQSPKYLFRKEGQNVTLSCEQNLNHDAMYWYRQDPGQGLRLIYYSQIVNDFQKGDIAEGYSVSREKKESFPLTVTSAQKNPTAFYLCASSNWTSPNEQFFGPGTRLTVL.

This clonotype has a count of ten or more. The chain links TRBV20-1 to TRBJ1-1; D is possibly TRBD1 (6 bases). The CDR3 contains 12 residues. The V gene lost 3 bases and the J gene lost 7 bases, with 12 bases spanning the gap. Per the germline V gene, CDR1 is DFQATT and CDR2 is SNEGSKA (reference sequence). The CDR3 coding sequence is TGCAGTGCTAGGGGAGGGGGAGGTGAAGCTTTCTTT. It yields the protein CSARGGGGEAFF.

Only a few counts were recorded for this clonotype. The chain couples TRBV6-1 to TRBJ1-1; 10 positions match TRBD1. The CDR3 consists of 15 residues. Germline assignment: CDR1 MNHNS and CDR2 SASEGT. With 4 bases clipped from V and 1 base from J, the junction kept 3 bases outside the gene matches. The CDR3: CASSVTGGTNTEAFF. The CDR3 DNA reads TGTGCCAGCAGTGTGACAGGGGGCACGAACACTGAAGCTTTCTTT.